This T cell receptor (beta chain) emerged from a study of T-cell memory formation after mild COVID-19. The CDR3 length is 13 residues. With V trimmed by 5 bases and J by 7 bases, 2 bases remained unmatched. MiXCR was run by TCRdb on the 5' RACE reads, yielding one entry per CDR3 protein. The sample records fewer than 700,000 distinct CDR3 sequences, roughly 22% being singletons. The receptor was derived from an adult woman who had mild COVID-19 (a few samples of this study predate the infection). Cell type and time point are not known. The chain combines TRBV12-3 or TRBV12-4 with TRBJ2-1; TRBD2 matches at 10 bases. Sequenced input: PBMCs or a T cell subset sorted from them (not recorded which). For the CDR3, the DNA is TGTGCCAGCAGTGTGACTAGCGGGAATGAGCAGTTCTTC. Protein sequence: CASSVTSGNEQFF.